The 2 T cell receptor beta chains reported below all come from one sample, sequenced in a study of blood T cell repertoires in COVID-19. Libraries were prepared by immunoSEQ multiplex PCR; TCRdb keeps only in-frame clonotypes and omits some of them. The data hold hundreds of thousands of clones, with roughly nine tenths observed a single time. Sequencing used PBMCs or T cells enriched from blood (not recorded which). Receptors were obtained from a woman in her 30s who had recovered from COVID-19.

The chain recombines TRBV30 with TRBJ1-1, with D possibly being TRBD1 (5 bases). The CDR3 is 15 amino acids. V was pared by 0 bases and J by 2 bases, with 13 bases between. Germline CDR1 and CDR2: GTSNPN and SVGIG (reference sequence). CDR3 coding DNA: TGTGCCTGGAGTGTTGTGGCAGGGCCCAACACTGAAGCTTTCTTT. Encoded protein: CAWSVVAGPNTEAFF.

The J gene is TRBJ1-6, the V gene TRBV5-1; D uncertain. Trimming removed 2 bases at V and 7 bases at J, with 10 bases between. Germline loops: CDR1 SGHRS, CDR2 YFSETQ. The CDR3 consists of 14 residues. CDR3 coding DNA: TGCGCCAGCAGCTTAACCGGGAACAATTCACCCCTCCACTTT. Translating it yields CASSLTGNNSPLHF.